The next 15 T cell receptor beta chains were all read from a single sample in a study of blood T cell repertoires in COVID-19. Assay: immunoSEQ multiplex PCR; the TCRdb copy retains only in-frame clones and omits some. This repertoire shows about 69,000 clones, more than 75% found once; its top ten account for roughly 50%. Sequenced input: peripheral blood. Receptors originate from a human donor in a cohort sampled during active COVID-19.

The chain has TRBV6-5 and TRBJ1-2; D possibly corresponds to TRBD1 (6 bases). Between the trimmed V and J ends, which lost 3 bases and 4 bases, there was a span of 15 bases. Germline V gene lookup returns CDR1 MNHEY and CDR2 SVGAGI. CDR3 length: 15 amino acids. The CDR3 DNA follows: TGTGCCAGCAGTTATGCACAGGGCGGAGGCTATGGCTACACCTTC. Residues: CASSYAQGGGYGYTF.

This clone has just one count. The gene calls are TRBV30 and TRBJ2-1; D gene unclear. V lost 3 bases to trimming and J lost 8 bases, with 8 bases between them. The germline V gene has CDR1 GTSNPN and CDR2 SVGIG (reference sequence). CDR3 length equals 11 residues. The CDR3 nucleotides read TGTGCCTGGAGCCTCCGGGATGAGCAGTTCTTC. The encoded protein is CAWSLRDEQFF. The variable domain in full, with the rest retrieved from reference TRBV30 and TRBJ2-1, is SQTIHQWPATLVQPVGSPLSLECTVEGTSNPNLYWYRQAAGRGLQLLFYSVGIGQISSEVPQNLSASRPQDRQFILSSKKLLLSDSGFYLCAWSLRDEQFFGPGTRLTVL.

J is TRBJ1-4 and V is TRBV12-3 or TRBV12-4; D is uncertain. The CDR3 runs 12 residues. V was trimmed by 3 bases and J by 8 bases, leaving 7 bases between them. The CDR3 region is CASSFGEEKLFF. In DNA form, the CDR3 reads TGTGCCAGCAGTTTCGGGGAGGAAAAACTGTTTTTT.

This sequence joins TRBV5-1 and TRBJ2-7; tentative D call: TRBD2 (6 bases). V was cut by 1 base and J by 0 bases, with 11 bases left in between. Germline V gene lookup returns CDR1 SGHRS and CDR2 YFSETQ. This CDR3 has 15 residues. As DNA, the CDR3 is TGCGCCAGCAGCTTGCCGGGGGTGAGCTCCTACGAGCAGTACTTC. The encoded protein is CASSLPGVSSYEQYF.

The chain joins TRBV28 to TRBJ2-7; TRBD2 might be the D (6 bases). Trimming cost V 7 bases and J 0 bases, with 13 bases left between them. Germline V gives CDR1 MDHEN, CDR2 SYDVKM. This CDR3 spans 14 amino acids. CDR3 sequence: CASTGTRRSYEQYF. CDR3 in DNA: TGTGCCAGCACCGGGACTCGTCGCTCCTACGAGCAGTACTTC.

This clone is a singleton in its sample. Here the CDR3 reads CASSLSAGQGATGELFF. For the CDR3, the DNA is TGTGCCAGCAGTTTATCTGCCGGGCAGGGGGCGACCGGGGAGCTGTTTTTT. The chain carries TRBV27 and TRBJ2-2, with TRBD1 matching over 8 bases. Losses at the gene ends were 0 bases for V and 5 bases for J; bases not matched to a gene: 8. CDR3 length: 17 amino acids. In germline, CDR1 is MNHEY, CDR2 SMNVEV (reference sequence).

The chain is built from TRBV5-1 and TRBJ1-4; unclear D gene. Looked up from germline, CDR1 is SGHRS and CDR2 is YFSETQ. This CDR3 contains 12 residues. Trimming took off 4 bases at V and 8 bases at J, with 9 bases between the two ends. CDR3 DNA: TGCGCCAGCAGCCCAGCGGGAGAAAAACTGTTTTTT. Amino acid sequence: CASSPAGEKLFF.

V gene TRBV30 combines with J gene TRBJ2-7; tentatively, D is TRBD1 (6 bases). With 3 bases removed from V and 6 bases from J, the gap between germline ends came to 12 bases. Germline lookup yields CDR1 GTSNPN and CDR2 SVGIG (reference sequence). The CDR3 is 12 amino acids. The CDR3 is CAWRSGQPEQYF. The CDR3 DNA reads as TGTGCCTGGAGGTCCGGACAGCCCGAGCAGTACTTC. Using reference TRBV30 and TRBJ2-7 for the parts outside the CDR3, the full variable domain is SQTIHQWPATLVQPVGSPLSLECTVEGTSNPNLYWYRQAAGRGLQLLFYSVGIGQISSEVPQNLSASRPQDRQFILSSKKLLLSDSGFYLCAWRSGQPEQYFGPGTRLTVT.

Only a few counts were recorded for this clone. The chain recombines TRBV6-1 with TRBJ1-1; TRBD1 is a possible D gene (6 bases). Germline V gene lookup returns CDR1 MNHNS and CDR2 SASEGT. There are 13 residues in the CDR3. Trimming stripped 2 bases from V and 4 bases from J, with 8 bases between. The CDR3 bases are TGTGCCAGCAGTGAAACAGGGCTCACTGAAGCTTTCTTT. It translates to CASSETGLTEAFF.

The CDR3 protein is CASSWDRGNYGYTF. CDR3 nucleotide sequence: TGCGCCAGCAGCTGGGACAGAGGCAACTATGGCTACACCTTC. The V gene is TRBV5-1, the J gene TRBJ1-2, with 7 positions matching TRBD1. The length of the CDR3 is 14 residues. CDR1 is SGHRS, CDR2 YFSETQ, per germline. Trimming took 3 bases from V and 2 from J; bases not matched to a gene: 4.

This rearrangement joins TRBV28 to TRBJ2-3; D call uncertain. Per the germline V gene, CDR1 is MDHEN and CDR2 is SYDVKM. V lost 6 bases and J 4 bases, leaving 11 bases between the germline ends. The CDR3 sequence is 13 residues long. The CDR3 DNA reads TGTGCCAGCAGCCCTCCGGGTTCAGATACGCAGTATTTT. Translated, it gives CASSPPGSDTQYF.

The chain couples TRBV6-5 to TRBJ1-1; D is perhaps TRBD1 (6 bases). V was clipped by 6 bases and J by 5 bases, with 16 bases between them. This CDR3 region has 14 residues. Germline assignment: CDR1 MNHEY and CDR2 SVGAGI. The CDR3 nucleotides are TGTGCCAGCAGCCCCAGGGGCCCAGGAACTGAAGCTTTCTTT. This codes for CASSPRGPGTEAFF.

This chain connects TRBV20-1 to TRBJ1-3; D remains unclear. The V and J ends lost 3 bases and 0 bases respectively, with 12 bases between them. This CDR3 comprises 15 residues. Looked up from germline, CDR1 is DFQATT and CDR2 is SNEGSKA (reference sequence). The CDR3 sequence: CSASPAGYSGNTIYF. CDR3 nucleotides: TGCAGTGCTAGTCCCGCGGGGTACTCTGGAAACACCATATATTTT.

The table lists this clone with a count of one. The chain recombines TRBV27 with TRBJ2-7, with TRBD2 matching 8 bases. CDR1 is MNHEY, CDR2 SMNVEV, per germline (reference sequence). This CDR3 region has 15 residues. Trimming took 0 bases from V and 6 from J; bases not matched to a gene: 7. The CDR3 loop reads CASSLSRLAGGEQYF. The DNA for the CDR3 is TGTGCCAGCAGTTTATCGCGGCTAGCGGGCGGCGAGCAGTACTTC.

The J gene is TRBJ2-5, the V gene TRBV2; TRBD1 aligns across 10 bases. V gave up 10 bases and J gave up 5 bases; unmatched junction bases: 10. This CDR3 comprises 14 residues. CDR1 and CDR2 (germline): SNHLY, FYNNEI. The CDR3 DNA follows: TGTGCCATCCCGGGCGGACAGGGGGGGGAGACCCAGTACTTC. It yields the protein CAIPGGQGGETQYF.